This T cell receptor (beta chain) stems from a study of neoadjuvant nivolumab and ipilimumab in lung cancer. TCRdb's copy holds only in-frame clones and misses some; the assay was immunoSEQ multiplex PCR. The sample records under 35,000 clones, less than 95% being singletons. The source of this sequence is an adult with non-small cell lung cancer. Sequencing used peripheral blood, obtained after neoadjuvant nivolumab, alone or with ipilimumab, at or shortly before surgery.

CDR3 sequence reads: CASSLATQGGRAFF. DNA for the CDR3: TGTGCCAGCAGCTTAGCCACGCAGGGGGGTAGAGCTTTCTTT. The rearrangement joins TRBV7-2 to TRBJ1-1, with 7 bases fitting TRBD1. Losses at the gene ends were 0 bases for V and 10 bases for J; bases not matched to a gene: 8. Germline V gives CDR1 SGHTA, CDR2 FQGNSA. There are 14 residues in the CDR3.